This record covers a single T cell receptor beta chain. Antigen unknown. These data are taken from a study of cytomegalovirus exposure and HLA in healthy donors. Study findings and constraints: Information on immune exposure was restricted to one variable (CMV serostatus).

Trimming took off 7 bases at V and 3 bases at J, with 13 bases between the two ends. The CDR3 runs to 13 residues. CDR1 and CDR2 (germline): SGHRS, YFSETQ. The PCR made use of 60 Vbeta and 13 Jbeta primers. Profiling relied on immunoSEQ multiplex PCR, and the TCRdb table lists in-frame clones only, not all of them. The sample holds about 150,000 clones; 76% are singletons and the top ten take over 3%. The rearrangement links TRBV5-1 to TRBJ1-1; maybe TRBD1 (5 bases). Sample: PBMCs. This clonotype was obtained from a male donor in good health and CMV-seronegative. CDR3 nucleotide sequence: TGCGCCAGCGGGGAGGGGAGGGACACTGAAGCTTTCTTT. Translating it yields CASGEGRDTEAFF.